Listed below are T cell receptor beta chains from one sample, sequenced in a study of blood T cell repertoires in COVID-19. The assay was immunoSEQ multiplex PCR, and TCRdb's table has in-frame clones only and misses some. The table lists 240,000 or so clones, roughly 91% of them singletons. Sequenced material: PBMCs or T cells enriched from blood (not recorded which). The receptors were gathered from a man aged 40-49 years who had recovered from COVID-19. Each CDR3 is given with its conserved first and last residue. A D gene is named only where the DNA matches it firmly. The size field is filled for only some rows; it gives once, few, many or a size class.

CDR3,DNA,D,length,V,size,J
CASTQYAGVGNTIYF,TGTGCCAGCACCCAATATGCAGGGGTTGGAAACACCATATATTTT,.,15,TRBV6-5,.,TRBJ1-3
CASSLTGLDTEAFF,TGTGCCAGCTCACTGACAGGGTTGGACACTGAAGCTTTCTTT,TRBD1,14,TRBV18,.,TRBJ1-1
CASSRQGSASGTEAFF,TGTGCCAGCTCACGACAGGGATCGGCGTCCGGCACTGAAGCTTTCTTT,TRBD1,16,TRBV18,.,TRBJ1-1
CASSIGVQPQHF,TGTGCCAGTAGTATAGGAGTGCAGCCCCAGCATTTT,.,12,TRBV19,.,TRBJ1-5
CSVEKTGSEQYF,TGCAGCGTTGAAAAGACAGGGTCCGAGCAGTACTTC,TRBD1,12,TRBV29-1,.,TRBJ2-7
CASSTGRSNQPQHF,TGTGCCAGCAGTACAGGACGAAGCAATCAGCCCCAGCATTTT,.,14,TRBV6-5,.,TRBJ1-5
CASSLNYLSSYEQYF,TGTGCCAGCAGTCTTAACTACCTTAGCTCCTACGAGCAGTACTTC,.,15,TRBV27,once,TRBJ2-7
CASSLREAFF,TGTGCCAGCAGCTTACGGGAAGCTTTCTTT,.,10,TRBV7-9,.,TRBJ1-1
CASTMDRAGNTIYF,TGTGCCAGCACCATGGACAGGGCTGGAAACACCATATATTTT,TRBD1,14,TRBV28,.,TRBJ1-3
CASSTSEGLLSGNTIYF,TGTGCCAGCAGTACGAGCGAAGGCCTTCTCTCTGGAAACACCATATATTTT,.,17,TRBV11-2,.,TRBJ1-3
CAWTSTGYGYTF,TGTGCCTGGACTTCTACGGGGTATGGCTACACCTTC,.,12,TRBV30,.,TRBJ1-2
CASSTRTGTDTQYF,TGTGCCAGCAGCACCCGGACAGGGACAGATACGCAGTATTTT,TRBD1,14,TRBV11-3,.,TRBJ2-3
CASSGLLGTGQPYEQYF,TGTGCCAGTAGTGGACTATTAGGGACAGGCCAACCCTACGAGCAGTACTTC,TRBD1,17,TRBV19,.,TRBJ2-7
CASSASGGAKEQYF,TGTGCCAGCAGCGCTAGCGGGGGGGCAAAAGAGCAGTACTTC,TRBD2,14,TRBV7-2,.,TRBJ2-7
CASSDSGSYLYEQYF,TGCGCCAGCAGTGATTCCGGGAGTTACCTCTACGAGCAGTACTTC,.,15,TRBV10-2,.,TRBJ2-7
CASSQFQGASYEQYF,TGTGCCAGCAGCCAATTCCAGGGGGCCTCCTACGAGCAGTACTTC,TRBD1,15,TRBV3-1/TRBV3-2,.,TRBJ2-7
CASTGQVDEKLFF,TGTGCCAGCACCGGACAGGTTGATGAAAAACTGTTTTTT,TRBD1,13,TRBV18,few,TRBJ1-4
CATAGAGHNTYNEQFF,TGTGCCACAGCAGGGGCCGGACACAATACCTACAATGAGCAGTTCTTC,.,16,TRBV2,few,TRBJ2-1
CASSSLDRGDTEAFF,TGTGCCAGCAGTTCCCTGGACAGGGGGGACACTGAAGCTTTCTTT,TRBD1,15,TRBV28,.,TRBJ1-1
CASLVTAGGQETQYF,TGTGCCAGTCTAGTAACCGCAGGGGGGCAGGAGACCCAGTACTTC,.,15,TRBV27,.,TRBJ2-5
CSASQGTGNTEAFF,TGCAGTGCTAGTCAAGGGACAGGGAACACTGAAGCTTTCTTT,TRBD1,14,TRBV20-1,.,TRBJ1-1
CASRVRDRGDNEQFF,TGTGCCAGTAGGGTTCGGGACAGGGGAGACAATGAGCAGTTCTTC,TRBD1,15,TRBV19,.,TRBJ2-1
CASSISQGAGGGELFF,TGTGCCAGTAGTATATCACAGGGGGCTGGAGGCGGGGAGCTGTTTTTT,TRBD1,16,TRBV19,.,TRBJ2-2
CASHSGGTSIYEQYF,TGTGCCAGTCACTCCGGGGGGACTAGCATCTACGAGCAGTACTTC,TRBD2,15,TRBV10-3,.,TRBJ2-7
CASSQERAGADTQYF,TGCGCCAGCAGCCAAGAAAGGGCAGGGGCAGATACGCAGTATTTT,.,15,TRBV4-3,few,TRBJ2-3
CASSLKTSGRRNEQFF,TGTGCCAGCAGTTTAAAAACTAGCGGGAGAAGGAATGAGCAGTTCTTC,TRBD2,16,TRBV28,.,TRBJ2-1
CASRKPGQTSYEQYF,TGTGCCAGCAGGAAACCGGGACAGACTTCCTACGAGCAGTACTTC,TRBD1,15,TRBV11-2,.,TRBJ2-7
CASSLGLAGGGYEQYF,TGTGCCAGCAGCTTGGGTCTAGCGGGAGGAGGCTACGAGCAGTACTTC,TRBD2,16,TRBV5-6,.,TRBJ2-7
CASTPPGLGAYEQYF,TGTGCCAGCACCCCGCCGGGACTGGGCGCCTACGAGCAGTACTTC,.,15,TRBV28,.,TRBJ2-7
CASSWTENQPQHF,TGTGCCAGCAGTTGGACAGAAAATCAGCCCCAGCATTTT,.,13,TRBV6-2/TRBV6-3,.,TRBJ1-5
CAIGDSNQPQHF,TGTGCCATCGGAGATAGCAATCAGCCCCAGCATTTT,.,12,TRBV10-3,.,TRBJ1-5
CASREGTGSLYEQYF,TGTGCCAGCAGGGAGGGGACAGGGAGCCTCTACGAGCAGTACTTC,TRBD1,15,TRBV6-5,few,TRBJ2-7
CASSLGGLVSTDTQYF,TGTGCCAGCAGCTTAGGGGGACTAGTGAGCACAGATACGCAGTATTTT,TRBD2,16,TRBV11-2,.,TRBJ2-3
CASSSGTGRDQPQHF,TGTGCCAGTAGCTCCGGGACAGGGCGGGACCAGCCCCAGCATTTT,TRBD1,15,TRBV19,.,TRBJ1-5
CASSLLGQGAGNTIYF,TGTGCCAGCAGCCTCCTCGGTCAGGGGGCTGGAAACACCATATATTTT,TRBD1,16,TRBV7-9,.,TRBJ1-3
CATTSGTSTDTQYF,TGTGCCACTACTAGCGGGACGAGCACAGATACGCAGTATTTT,TRBD2,14,TRBV7-8,.,TRBJ2-3
CASSSDHLASGEQYF,TGTGCCAGCAGCTCCGACCATCTAGCCTCGGGCGAGCAGTACTTC,.,15,TRBV4-2,few,TRBJ2-7
CASSVGGYIDTQYF,TGTGCCAGCAGCGTAGGAGGGTATATAGATACGCAGTATTTT,.,14,TRBV9,.,TRBJ2-3
CASSPRDSSYEQYF,TGTGCCAGCTCACCTAGGGACAGCTCCTACGAGCAGTACTTC,TRBD1,14,TRBV18,.,TRBJ2-7
CASSILPRPSTSNEKLFF,TGTGCCAGTAGTATTCTCCCCCGGCCTAGTACATCTAATGAAAAACTGTTTTTT,.,18,TRBV19,.,TRBJ1-4